The source of this TCR beta chain is a study of molecular identifiers for immune sequencing clone quantification. Study-wide points: Clones above 20 RNA copies contained over 97% of effector molecules but under 1% of naive ones.

Each CDR3 protein gets one entry after TCRdb re-called the PCR reads with MiXCR. The table shows 62,000 or so distinct CDR3 sequences, with around 18% occurring only once. This clonotype was detected ten times or more. Its specificity is unknown. V was trimmed by 0 bases and J by 5 bases, leaving 7 bases between them. Looked up from germline, CDR1 is MGHRA and CDR2 is YSYEKL. The length of the CDR3 is 14 residues. The source material was naive CD8+ T cells from blood, with Jurkat cell RNA spiked in. Subset indicated: FACS-sorted CD8+CD4-CCR7+CD45RA+ naive T cells. This chain connects TRBV4-1 to TRBJ2-2, with D hard to call. The sequence came from a human donor in good health. Some libraries in this study had Jurkat cell RNA spiked in. CDR3 in amino acids: CASSQEGATGELFF. DNA for the CDR3: TGCGCCAGCAGCCAAGAAGGAGCTACCGGGGAGCTGTTTTTT.